What follows describes a single T cell receptor beta chain. Its antigen remains unidentified. This sample is drawn from a study of CD8 T cells in Susac syndrome. Overall study: At the time their blood was drawn, patients with Susac syndrome were either therapy-naive, on corticosteroids (with some of them also receiving intravenous immunoglobulin), or on intravenous immunoglobulin alone. Whole-study findings and limits: Susac syndrome CD4+ T cell repertoires showed no clonal expansion.

Sequencing of TCR beta was performed on blood CD8+ and CD4+ T cells. The CD8+ and CD4+ T cells were isolated magnetically using a negative isolation approach, whereas the TEMRA cells were enriched by FACS. Germline V lookup: CDR1 MGHRA, CDR2 YSYEKL. The CDR3 is 16 amino acids. V gave up 2 bases and J gave up 5 bases; unmatched junction bases: 9. Random-hexamer reverse transcription was applied to 0.5 to 1 ug RNA. One entry per CDR3 protein results from TCRdb running MiXCR on the immunoSEQ multiplex PCR reads. This sample has some 200,000 distinct CDR3 sequences, with 90% to 95% found just once. Sequencing used CD4+ T cells from PBMCs. J is TRBJ1-1 and V is TRBV4-1; 9 bases align to TRBD1. The TCR was taken from a human donor with Susac syndrome. CDR3 in amino acids: CASSQNPGTGKTEAFF. The CDR3, as DNA: TGCGCCAGCAGCCAAAACCCCGGGACAGGGAAAACTGAAGCTTTCTTT.